One and the same sample provided the 17 T cell receptor beta chains below, sequenced in a study of blood T cell repertoires in COVID-19. Using immunoSEQ multiplex PCR, the repertoire was profiled, and TCRdb retains in-frame clones only, with some absent. Here the sample spans approximately 38,000 clones, about 90% being singletons. The sample was peripheral blood. Receptors were obtained from a man aged 50-60 years with active or convalescent COVID-19.

The chain has TRBV19 and TRBJ2-1; D possibly corresponds to TRBD2 (7 bases). Trimming took 3 bases from V and 8 from J, leaving 20 bases between them. This CDR3 region has 16 residues. Germline V gene sequence: CDR1 LNHDA, CDR2 SQIVND (reference sequence). CDR3 protein: CASSMGGRRTLYEQFF. The CDR3 region has the DNA TGTGCCAGTAGTATGGGGGGGCGGCGGACCTTGTATGAGCAGTTCTTC.

The V call is TRBV9, the J call TRBJ2-5; 9 nucleotides align to TRBD2. Trimming took 0 bases from V and 7 from J; bases not matched to a gene: 10. CDR3 length equals 16 residues. CDR1 and CDR2 from the germline V gene are SGDLS and YYNGEE. CDR3 in DNA: TGTGCCAGCAGCGTAGGGTTTAGCGGGAGAGGGGTGACCCAGTACTTC. This gives the protein CASSVGFSGRGVTQYF.

The rearrangement links TRBV6-5 to TRBJ2-1; 12 bases agree with TRBD2. CDR3 size: 15 residues. Germline V gene data show CDR1 as MNHEY and CDR2 as SVGAGI. V was pared by 6 bases and J by 15 bases, with 15 bases of the junction left unmatched. CDR3 DNA: TGTGCCAGCAGGCGCACAAGACTAGCGGGAGAGTTGCCGTTCTTC. It yields the protein CASRRTRLAGELPFF.

Turning to this clone: At the DNA level, this CDR3 is encoded by other sequences in the same sample as well. V gene TRBV7-3 combines with J gene TRBJ2-2; D unresolved. The V and J ends lost 4 bases and 5 bases respectively, with 5 bases between them. Looked up from germline, CDR1 is SGHTA and CDR2 is FQGTGA. This CDR3 spans 12 amino acids. CDR3 loop: CASSSRTGELFF. The CDR3 region has the DNA TGTGCCAGCAGCTCCCGGACCGGGGAGCTGTTTTTT.

The chain uses TRBV5-4 and TRBJ1-1, with TRBD1 matching over 8 bases. This CDR3 comprises 14 residues. The germline V gene encodes CDR1 SGHNT and CDR2 YYREEE (reference sequence). Unmatched junction bases numbered 1, after V lost 0 bases and J lost 3 bases. The CDR3: CASSLDRGDTEAFF. The CDR3 nucleotides are TGTGCCAGCAGCTTGGACAGGGGGGACACTGAAGCTTTCTTT.

The CDR3 sequence: CASSLAQITNEKLFF. The CDR3 nucleotides are TGTGCCAGCAGCTTAGCACAGATAACTAATGAAAAACTGTTTTTT. The chain employs TRBV7-9 and TRBJ1-4; D ambiguous. There are 15 residues in the CDR3. Trimming removed 0 bases from V and 1 base from J, with 6 bases in between. Germline CDR1 reads SEHNR; CDR2 reads FQNEAQ (reference sequence).

The genes are TRBV5-4 and TRBJ1-2, with TRBD1 as a possible D gene (5 bases). Looked up from germline, CDR1 is SGHNT and CDR2 is YYREEE (reference sequence). V lost 10 bases to trimming and J lost 1 base, with 17 bases between them. The CDR3 spans 14 residues. The CDR3 bases are TGTGCCCTAGGGGAAGGGGCCTATAACTATGGCTACACCTTC. The encoded protein is CALGEGAYNYGYTF. The variable domain in full, with the rest retrieved from reference TRBV5-4 and TRBJ1-2, is ETGVTQSPTHLIKTRGQQVTLRCSSQSGHNTVSWYQQALGQGPQFIFQYYREEENGRGNFPPRFSGLQFPNYSSELNVNALELDDSALYLCALGEGAYNYGYTFGSGTRLTVV.

The chain couples TRBV10-3 to TRBJ1-2; the D gene is possibly TRBD1 (6 bases). This CDR3 region has 14 residues. Trimming pared 6 bases from V and 4 bases from J, leaving 15 bases between. In germline, CDR1 is ENHRY, CDR2 SYGVKD. The CDR3 nucleotides read TGTGCCATCAGGGGGGCCAGGGGCATCTATGGCTACACCTTC. Its protein product is CAIRGARGIYGYTF.

The J gene is TRBJ2-3, the V gene TRBV11-1; no clear D. The germline CDR1 and CDR2 sequences are SGHAT and FQDESV (reference sequence). V gave up 1 base and J gave up 2 bases, with 4 bases separating them. The CDR3 spans 13 residues. The CDR3 DNA reads TGTGCCAGCAGCTTAGATCTCACAGATACGCAGTATTTT. Translation: CASSLDLTDTQYF. The full variable domain, completed using reference TRBV11-1 and TRBJ2-3, is EAEVAQSPRYKITEKSQAVAFWCDPISGHATLYWYRQILGQGPELLVQFQDESVVDDSQLPKDRFSAERLKGVDSTLKIQPAELGDSAMYLCASSLDLTDTQYFGPGTRLTVL.

The table lists this clone with a count of one. This chain joins TRBV3-1 (or the pseudogene TRBV3-2) and TRBJ2-3; 13 bases map to TRBD2. Germline values: CDR1 LGHDT, CDR2 YNNKEL (reference sequence). This CDR3 comprises 21 residues. J gave up 2 bases and V 4 bases, and 18 bases lay outside the gene matches. The CDR3 reads CASSRTSGGASPRLLTDTQYF. In DNA, the CDR3 is TGTGCCAGCAGCCGAACTAGCGGGGGGGCCAGCCCCAGACTTCTCACAGATACGCAGTATTTT.

The chain uses TRBV2 and TRBJ2-1; a weak D match, TRBD2 (6 bases). V dropped 8 bases and J dropped 4 bases, with 12 bases sitting between them. Germline CDR1 is SNHLY and CDR2 is FYNNEI. The CDR3 spans 13 residues. CDR3 residues: CASGRDQYNEQFF. CDR3 DNA: TGTGCCAGCGGGCGGGACCAATACAATGAGCAGTTCTTC.

This clone has only a few counts. CDR3: CAIRAGEDYGYTF. CDR3 in DNA: TGTGCCATCAGGGCGGGAGAGGACTATGGCTACACCTTC. The J gene is TRBJ1-2, the V gene TRBV10-3, with no clear D. Per the germline V gene, CDR1 is ENHRY and CDR2 is SYGVKD. The length of the CDR3 is 13 residues. Trimming left V 6 bases short and J 3 bases short, with 11 bases between.

This chain connects TRBV24-1 to TRBJ1-2; D not resolved. The length of the CDR3 is 14 residues. Germline CDR1 and CDR2: KGHDR and SFDVKD. V was shortened by 4 bases and J by 8 bases, with 16 bases between the two germline ends. Written as DNA, the CDR3 is TGTGCCACCAGTGAGCCAGATTTCTCCGGGGGCTACACCTTC. As protein: CATSEPDFSGGYTF.

This rearrangement joins TRBV6-6 to TRBJ1-2, with 11 bases fitting TRBD1. V gave up 6 bases and J gave up 4 bases; unmatched junction bases: 10. CDR3 length equals 16 residues. Germline CDR1 reads MNHNY; CDR2 reads SVGAGI (reference sequence). The DNA for the CDR3 is TGTGCCAGCAGCCGACCGGGACAGGGGGAGAGCTATGGCTACACCTTC. Encoded protein: CASSRPGQGESYGYTF.

This clone was found once. J is TRBJ1-2 and V is TRBV3-1 (or the pseudogene TRBV3-2); 8 bases line up with TRBD1. The V gene end was trimmed by 2 bases and the J gene end by 8 bases; junction bases not matched to a gene: 7. Germline CDR1 reads LGHDT; CDR2 reads YNNKEL (reference sequence). The CDR3 spans 14 residues. DNA for the CDR3: TGTGCCAGCAGCCAACGACAGGGGACGGAGGGCTACACCTTC. This encodes CASSQRQGTEGYTF.

This chain uses TRBV29-1 with TRBJ1-2, with 9 bases matching TRBD1. J was trimmed by 13 bases and V by 6 bases; bases with no gene match: 6. Germline CDR1 and CDR2: SQVTM and ANQGSEA. This CDR3 has 10 amino acids. CDR3 region: CSVEQGAATF. CDR3 DNA sequence: TGCAGCGTAGAACAGGGGGCCGCCACCTTC. Full variable domain (missing parts from reference TRBV29-1 and TRBJ1-2): SAVISQKPSRDICQRGTSLTIQCQVDSQVTMMFWYRQQPGQSLTLIATANQGSEATYESGFVIDKFPISRPNLTFSTLTVSNMSPEDSSIYLCSVEQGAATFGSGTRLTVV.

The chain links TRBV5-4 to TRBJ1-1; weak D call: TRBD1 (6 bases). CDR1 is SGHNT and CDR2 is YYREEE in the germline V gene (reference sequence). The CDR3 totals 14 residues. The germline V and J ends were trimmed by 4 bases and 5 bases, with 15 bases remaining between them. The CDR3 protein is CASSTEPQGTEAFF. The CDR3 DNA reads TGTGCCAGCAGCACCGAACCTCAGGGGACTGAAGCTTTCTTT.